This TCR beta chain was obtained from a study of blood T cell repertoires in COVID-19. Study details: The United States, Italy and Spain were the sources of the acute and convalescent COVID-19 samples. In each case, the material was cDNA or gDNA derived from T cells, B-cell-depleted T cells, or PBMCs.

In germline, CDR1 is SNHLY, CDR2 FYNNEI. The CDR3 is made up of 12 amino acids. The V end was cut by 7 bases, the J end by 6 bases, with 13 bases between. Only in-frame clones appear in the TCRdb table, and some are missing; sequencing was by immunoSEQ multiplex PCR. The profile shows 120,000 or so clones, 85% of them singletons. Sequences were obtained from peripheral blood. The sequence was obtained from a man at least 80 years old with active or convalescent COVID-19. V and J are TRBV2 and TRBJ2-7, with D perhaps matching TRBD1 (5 bases). The DNA for the CDR3 is TGTGCCAGCAATCACCCAAGGGGCGAGCAGTACTTC. It encodes CASNHPRGEQYF.